Below are 15 T cell receptor beta chains sequenced from a single sample in a study of neoadjuvant anti-PD-1 for oral cavity cancer. Data came from immunoSEQ multiplex PCR; TCRdb stores just in-frame clones and leaves some out. The sample holds tens of thousands of clones, around 80% seen once. The sample consisted of PBMCs, taken before nivolumab (anti-PD-1) treatment. The receptors stem from a person aged 40-85 years with oral cavity squamous cell carcinoma.

The J gene is TRBJ2-7, the V gene TRBV5-6; 7 bases are a match to TRBD1. V lost 5 bases to trimming and J lost 2 bases; unmatched junction nucleotides: 4. This CDR3 region has 13 residues. Germline CDR1 SGHDT, CDR2 YYEEEE. The CDR3 reads CASRRGTAYEQYF. Here the CDR3 DNA reads TGTGCCAGCAGACGAGGGACAGCCTACGAGCAGTACTTC.

The CDR3 region has the DNA TGTGCCAGCAGCGTAGAAGCTGGAAATTCACCCCTCCACTTT. This encodes CASSVEAGNSPLHF. The V call is TRBV9, the J call TRBJ1-6; D not resolved. V was pared by 0 bases and J by 7 bases, with 8 bases between. The CDR3 spans 14 residues. The germline V gene has CDR1 SGDLS and CDR2 YYNGEE.

This clone is medium-sized within its sample. The chain has TRBV19 and TRBJ1-2; 8 bases line up with TRBD1. In germline, CDR1 is LNHDA, CDR2 SQIVND (reference sequence). The length of the CDR3 is 14 residues. Germline trimming cut 5 bases from V and 6 bases from J; bases unmatched to any gene: 8. This CDR3 reads CASSSGQGGDGYTF. CDR3 bases: TGTGCCAGTAGTTCAGGACAGGGCGGGGATGGCTACACCTTC.

V is TRBV5-1 and J is TRBJ2-1; possibly TRBD1 for D (6 bases). The CDR3 sequence is 16 residues long. The ends were cut back, 7 bases at V and 3 bases at J, with 20 bases in the middle. Germline V gives CDR1 SGHRS, CDR2 YFSETQ. The CDR3 nucleotides are TGCGCCAGCTCCCAATTCTTCGGGACAAGCTACAATGAGCAGTTCTTC. This encodes CASSQFFGTSYNEQFF.

The V call is TRBV6-4, the J call TRBJ2-3, with 8 bases identical to TRBD2. The trim removed 6 bases at V and 2 bases at J, leaving 7 bases unmatched. Germline V lookup: CDR1 MRHNA, CDR2 SNTAGT. CDR3 length: 15 residues. The CDR3 DNA follows: TGTGCCAGCAGCCGGGAGGGGGGCACCACAGATACGCAGTATTTT. Encoded protein: CASSREGGTTDTQYF.

The chain combines TRBV6-5 with TRBJ1-1; D call uncertain. CDR3 size: 12 residues. Per germline, CDR1 MNHEY and CDR2 SVGAGI. The ends were cut back, 0 bases at V and 10 bases at J, with 9 bases in the middle. The CDR3 nucleotides read TGTGCCAGCAGTTACTCGGGATCAGGAGCTTTCTTT. Amino acids: CASSYSGSGAFF.

This chain uses TRBV27 with TRBJ2-5; 12 bases map to TRBD2. This CDR3 comprises 15 residues. Trimming at V came to 1 base and at J to 3 bases, leaving 0 bases not matched to a gene. From germline, CDR1 is MNHEY and CDR2 SMNVEV (reference sequence). The CDR3 protein is CASSLWTSGKETQYF. For the CDR3, the DNA is TGTGCCAGCAGTTTATGGACTAGCGGGAAAGAGACCCAGTACTTC.

The chain carries TRBV6-5 and TRBJ2-2, with 8 bases identical to TRBD1. The CDR3 consists of 14 residues. Trimming removed 11 bases from V and 1 base from J; junction bases left unmatched: 6. The V gene's germline CDR1 is MNHEY and CDR2 SVGAGI. For the CDR3, the DNA is TGTGCCGCGCAGGGGACAGGGAACACCGGGGAGCTGTTTTTT. Translation: CAAQGTGNTGELFF.

The gene calls are TRBV20-1 and TRBJ1-2; possibly TRBD1 for D (6 bases). The CDR3 covers 10 residues. V lost 5 bases and J 8 bases, leaving 9 bases between the germline ends. CDR1 and CDR2 (germline): DFQATT, SNEGSKA (reference sequence). CDR3 in amino acids: CSALQGGYTF. CDR3 nucleotide sequence: TGCAGTGCTTTACAGGGAGGCTACACCTTC.

This clone was detected a few times. The V call is TRBV6-1, the J call TRBJ2-7; D is possibly TRBD1 (6 bases). Germline CDR1 is MNHNS and CDR2 is SASEGT. V lost 7 bases, J lost 2 bases, and 15 bases lay in between. CDR3 length equals 14 residues. The CDR3 loop reads CASNPTGSPYEQYF. Written as DNA, the CDR3 is TGTGCCAGCAATCCTACAGGGTCCCCCTACGAGCAGTACTTC.

The CDR3: CASSWEQGTNEKLFF. CDR3 DNA: TGTGCCAGCAGCTGGGAACAGGGAACAAATGAAAAACTGTTTTTT. This rearrangement joins TRBV5-8 to TRBJ1-4; the D gene is possibly TRBD1 (6 bases). Germline V gene lookup returns CDR1 SGHTS and CDR2 YDEGEE. V lost 3 bases to trimming and J lost 5 bases, with 14 bases between them. CDR3 length: 15 amino acids.

The table lists this clone with a few counts. The rearrangement uses TRBV12-5 and TRBJ2-5; tentatively, D is TRBD1 or TRBD2 (5 bases each). Germline values: CDR1 LGHNT, CDR2 FRNRAP. This CDR3 region has 16 residues. Trimming stripped 6 bases from V and 5 bases from J, with 22 bases between. CDR3 bases: TGTGCTAGTGGCTTAAGCCGAGGGACCTGGGGGGAGACCCAGTACTTC. Translated, it gives CASGLSRGTWGETQYF.

The chain recombines TRBV30 with TRBJ1-1; D is perhaps TRBD1 (5 bases). V was clipped by 4 bases and J by 5 bases, with 14 bases between them. This CDR3 spans 13 amino acids. CDR1 is GTSNPN and CDR2 is SVGIG in the germline V gene (reference sequence). In DNA form, the CDR3 reads TGTGCCTGGACCCGGGGCCGGAGAACTGAAGCTTTCTTT. The encoded protein is CAWTRGRRTEAFF.

The V call is TRBV27, the J call TRBJ1-6, with a weak D call TRBD1 (6 bases). The V end was cut by 4 bases, the J end by 4 bases, with 14 bases between. The germline V gene has CDR1 MNHEY and CDR2 SMNVEV (reference sequence). This CDR3 contains 16 residues. The CDR3 loop reads CASSSSGVAYNSPLHF. CDR3 coding DNA: TGTGCCAGCAGTTCATCAGGGGTGGCGTATAATTCACCCCTCCACTTT.

The rearrangement links TRBV4-1 to TRBJ2-5, with D tentatively TRBD2 (6 bases). V was cut by 4 bases and J by 2 bases, with 17 bases left in between. The CDR3 extends over 16 amino acids. The germline gives CDR1 MGHRA, CDR2 YSYEKL. The CDR3 DNA sequence: TGCGCCAGCAGCCCTAGCGAGGTTTCTGCTCAAGAGACCCAGTACTTC. Translation: CASSPSEVSAQETQYF.